In its sample, the clone carrying this T cell receptor (beta chain) was seen many times. What it binds is unknown. This entry belongs to a study of T cells in Graves' hyperthyroidism and ophthalmopathy. Study context: Blood from the periphery was taken at initial diagnosis, before any treatment. Notes on the study in general: Appearing also in blood were most of the thyroid clonotypes expanded above 0.001.

The CDR3 contains 15 residues. The V end lost 0 bases, the J end lost 7 bases, and 13 bases lay between the germline ends. Looked up from germline, CDR1 is SNHLY and CDR2 is FYNNEI. Amplification of TCR beta CDR3 regions was performed using RNA transcripts as template. First-round RT-PCR with HTBI primers amplified the TCR CDR3 region. TCRdb redid the calling of the multiplex PCR reads with MiXCR, one entry per CDR3 protein. The sample has roughly 290,000 distinct CDR3 sequences; around 15% are singletons. Uncontrolled infection, other autoimmune disease, pregnancy or lactation excluded patients. Diagnoses were established using clinical symptoms, serum thyroxine and TRAb, thyroid ultrasound and orbital computed tomography.

This chain links TRBV2 with TRBJ2-1; D ambiguous. Sequenced: blood. This clonotype was sampled from a woman between 40 and 55 years old with Graves' hyperthyroidism. The CDR3 loop reads CASSEAPRKGNEQFF. In DNA form, the CDR3 reads TGTGCCAGCAGTGAAGCACCCCGCAAGGGAAATGAGCAGTTCTTC.